These 23 T cell receptor beta chains were all obtained from the same sample, sequenced in a study of vaccination and CD4 T cells after COVID-19. Cultured CD4+ T cell DNA was sequenced using the Oncomine TCR Beta short-read assay. TCRdb passed the PCR reads through MiXCR, listing each CDR3 protein once. In the table there are about 17,000 distinct CDR3 sequences, roughly 44% of which are singletons. Time point described: late sampling 161 to 241 days after vaccination in a few convalescent patients. Described treatment: approximately nine-day PBMC culture with coronavirus spike peptide pools or control peptides (ViraFEST assay). Antigens of these TCRs are unknown. Specimen: CD4+ T cells from blood, cultured in vitro, collected about 7 months after SARS-CoV-2 vaccination. The receptors here all came from a human donor who had recovered from COVID-19.

In this sample, this clonotype turned up once. The rearrangement joins TRBV20-1 to TRBJ2-6; the D gene is possibly TRBD1 (5 bases). V lost 3 bases and J lost 0, with 9 bases in between. The CDR3 contains 15 residues. The germline gives CDR1 DFQATT, CDR2 SNEGSKA (reference sequence). The CDR3, as DNA: TGCAGTGCTAGTAGGGGCCCCTCTGGGGCCAACGTCCTGACTTTC. Its protein is CSASRGPSGANVLTF.

The gene calls are TRBV7-9 and TRBJ2-7; D ambiguous. This CDR3 has 11 residues. Germline V lookup: CDR1 SEHNR, CDR2 FQNEAQ (reference sequence). V was shortened by 5 bases and J by 2 bases, with 4 bases between the two germline ends. Written as DNA, the CDR3 is TGTGCCAGCAGCGGGGCCTACGAGCAGTACTTC. Protein sequence: CASSGAYEQYF.

V and J are TRBV11-3 and TRBJ2-7; TRBD2 matches 8 bases. CDR1 is SGHNT and CDR2 is YENEEA in the germline V gene. With V trimmed by 1 base and J by 7 bases, 3 bases remained unmatched. The CDR3 sequence is 13 residues long. The CDR3 here is CASSLGSSGEQYF. The DNA of the CDR3 is TGTGCCAGCAGCTTAGGCTCTAGCGGGGAGCAGTACTTC.

The chain links TRBV18 to TRBJ2-7; weak D call: TRBD1 (6 bases). This CDR3 contains 14 residues. V lost 4 bases and J 1 base, leaving 11 bases between the germline ends. Germline-derived CDR1 and CDR2 are KGHSH and LQKENI. The DNA of the CDR3 is TGTGCCAGCTCACAACAGGACAGTTCCTACGAGCAGTACTTC. Protein product: CASSQQDSSYEQYF.

This rearrangement joins TRBV20-1 to TRBJ1-3; weak D call: TRBD1 (5 bases). The length of the CDR3 is 14 residues. Germline CDR1 DFQATT, CDR2 SNEGSKA (reference sequence). Trimming stripped 1 base from V and 7 bases from J, with 14 bases between. The CDR3 sequence: CSARGAGYGNTIYF. The CDR3 DNA is TGCAGTGCTAGAGGGGCAGGGTATGGGAACACCATATATTTT.

This clonotype was recorded a few times. The CDR3 DNA follows: TGTGCCACCAGTGAGACCGGGACAGGGCCCCGATATCACTATGGCTACACCTTC. Translated, it gives CATSETGTGPRYHYGYTF. The gene calls are TRBV24-1 and TRBJ1-2; 9 bases match TRBD1. This CDR3 spans 18 amino acids. Germline V gives CDR1 KGHDR, CDR2 SFDVKD. J gave up 3 bases and V 4 bases, and 14 bases lay outside the gene matches.

The V and J genes are TRBV20-1 and TRBJ2-5; D perhaps matches TRBD2 (5 bases). Trimming removed 0 bases from V and 5 bases from J, with 16 bases in between. The CDR3 consists of 15 residues. Germline CDR1 is DFQATT and CDR2 is SNEGSKA (reference sequence). In nucleotides, the CDR3 is TGCAGTGCTAGAGATAGCGCTAGAGGTGGTGAGACCCAGTACTTC. Translating it yields CSARDSARGGETQYF.

The chain joins TRBV6-1 to TRBJ1-1; no firm D call. This CDR3 region has 15 residues. Germline loops: CDR1 MNHNS, CDR2 SASEGT. V lost 4 bases to trimming and J lost 4 bases, with 16 bases between them. CDR3 loop: CASSARIVVGTEAFF. CDR3 nucleotides: TGTGCCAGCAGTGCTCGGATCGTGGTTGGCACTGAAGCTTTCTTT.

This clonotype was observed a handful of times. The chain employs TRBV27 and TRBJ1-5, with 7 bases matching TRBD1. The CDR3 is 16 residues long. V was pared by 8 bases and J by 0 bases, with 10 bases of the junction left unmatched. Per the germline V gene, CDR1 is MNHEY and CDR2 is SMNVEV (reference sequence). The CDR3: CASLPTGTYSNQPQHF. The CDR3 coding sequence is TGTGCCAGCCTGCCGACAGGGACTTATAGCAATCAGCCCCAGCATTTT.

This clonotype was seen more than once but under ten times. The chain is built from TRBV7-6 and TRBJ1-6, with TRBD1 identical over 7 bases. Germline V gene sequence: CDR1 SGHVS, CDR2 FNYEAQ. Trimming at V came to 5 bases and at J to 4 bases, leaving 5 bases not matched to a gene. This CDR3 comprises 15 residues. The CDR3 sequence is CASSRRQGYNSPLHF. In DNA, the CDR3 is TGTGCCAGCAGCCGCCGACAGGGTTATAATTCACCCCTCCACTTT.

A remark on this clonotype: Sequence at one end of the junction differs from germline and may be a read error. The chain uses TRBV7-2 and TRBJ1-5; TRBD1 agrees at 8 bases. Germline lookup yields CDR1 SGHTA and CDR2 FQGNSA. The CDR3 is made up of 16 amino acids. CDR3 in DNA: TGCGCCAGCAGCCAAGAATTCGGACAGGGAAGACAGCCCCAGCATTTT. This translates into CASSQEFGQGRQPQHF. Variable domain in full (rest from reference TRBV7-2 and TRBJ1-5): GAGVSQSPSNKVTEKGKDVELRCDPISGHTALYWYRQSLGQGLEFLIYFQGNSAPDKSGLPSDRFSAERTGGSVSTLTIQRTQQEDSAVYLCASSQEFGQGRQPQHFGDGTRLSIL.

This clonotype was picked up a small number of times. The rearrangement joins TRBV6-5 to TRBJ2-5; TRBD2 agrees at 11 bases. Germline V CDR1 and CDR2: MNHEY, SVGAGI. With V trimmed by 2 bases and J by 4 bases, 6 bases remained unmatched. There are 16 residues in the CDR3. This CDR3 is CASSYMLAGGRETQYF. The CDR3 DNA sequence: TGTGCCAGCAGTTACATGCTAGCGGGGGGCCGAGAGACCCAGTACTTC.

This chain joins TRBV7-6 and TRBJ2-7; TRBD2 matches 10 bases. The CDR3 has 17 amino acids. Germline CDR1 and CDR2: SGHVS and FNYEAQ. Losses at the gene ends were 5 bases for V and 3 bases for J; bases not matched to a gene: 13. In DNA, the CDR3 is TGTGCCAGCAGCCTTGGACTAGCGGTTACCCCTTACTACGAGCAGTACTTC. It yields the protein CASSLGLAVTPYYEQYF.

The rearrangement uses TRBV7-6 and TRBJ2-7; 11 nucleotides match TRBD1. J was trimmed by 7 bases and V by 6 bases; bases with no gene match: 11. Per germline, CDR1 SGHVS and CDR2 FNYEAQ. The CDR3 is 15 amino acids. CDR3 nucleotide sequence: TGTGCCAGCAGACCCGGACAGGGGGCTCTGGGGGAGCAGTACTTC. Its translation is CASRPGQGALGEQYF.

The chain has TRBV5-8 and TRBJ2-7, with D hard to call. The CDR3 length is 15 residues. Germline V CDR1 and CDR2: SGHTS, YDEGEE. V was trimmed by 0 bases and J by 2 bases, leaving 12 bases between them. CDR3 nucleotide sequence: TGTGCCAGCAGCTTGGGGGGTGACATACCCTACGAGCAGTACTTC. The encoded protein is CASSLGGDIPYEQYF. The full variable domain, with the rest looked up from reference TRBV5-8 and TRBJ2-7, is EAGVTQSPTHLIKTRGQQATLRCSPISGHTSVYWYQQALGLGLQFLLWYDEGEERNRGNFPPRFSGRQFPNYSSELNVNALELEDSALYLCASSLGGDIPYEQYFGPGTRLTVT.

This clonotype is judged medium-sized. V is TRBV27 and J is TRBJ1-2; weak D call: TRBD1 (5 bases). The CDR3 is made up of 16 amino acids. V lost 0 bases and J 8 bases, leaving 19 bases between the germline ends. In germline, CDR1 is MNHEY, CDR2 SMNVEV (reference sequence). The CDR3 DNA reads TGTGCCAGCAGTTTATCGGGGGTTGGTGGGACCCTGGGCTACACCTTC. Its translation is CASSLSGVGGTLGYTF.

The chain employs TRBV11-3 and TRBJ2-3; D gene unclear. V gave up 1 base and J gave up 5 bases, with 13 bases separating them. The CDR3 length is 15 residues. Germline V gene lookup returns CDR1 SGHNT and CDR2 YENEEA. The CDR3 spells CASSLAAVVEDTQYF. CDR3 DNA: TGTGCCAGCAGCTTAGCGGCGGTCGTCGAAGATACGCAGTATTTT.

This chain joins TRBV4-1 and TRBJ2-7; 8 positions match TRBD1. V shed 0 bases and J 6 bases; nucleotides not matched to a gene: 4. Germline assignment: CDR1 MGHRA and CDR2 YSYEKL. CDR3 length equals 14 residues. This chain's CDR3 is CASSQEEQGVEQYF. The CDR3 nucleotides read TGCGCCAGCAGCCAAGAAGAACAGGGGGTCGAGCAGTACTTC.

This chain uses TRBV24-1 with TRBJ1-1; 9 bases map to TRBD1. The junction had 1 base not matched to a gene; V was cut back by 9 bases and J by 0 bases. The CDR3 loop spans 13 amino acids. Germline CDR1 is KGHDR and CDR2 is SFDVKD. The CDR3 reads CATGQGMNTEAFF. CDR3 bases: TGTGCCACCGGACAGGGGATGAACACTGAAGCTTTCTTT.

This chain joins TRBV6-1 and TRBJ1-5; 7 bases map to TRBD1. The germline gives CDR1 MNHNS, CDR2 SASEGT. The CDR3 runs to 16 residues. With V trimmed by 6 bases and J by 2 bases, 10 bases remained unmatched. CDR3 DNA: TGTGCCAGCAGGATGGATTTAGGGGGCGGCAATCAGCCCCAGCATTTT. It is translated as CASRMDLGGGNQPQHF.

The chain recombines TRBV6-4 with TRBJ2-7, with D perhaps TRBD2 (5 bases). V lost 9 bases and J 4 bases, leaving 16 bases between the germline ends. Per germline, CDR1 MRHNA and CDR2 SNTAGT. This CDR3 has 13 amino acids. CDR3 DNA sequence: TGTGCCAGGATCAGCGGCGCAAATTACGAGCAGTACTTC. Translating gives CARISGANYEQYF.

Here the CDR3 DNA reads TGTGCCAGCAACCCCCCCGGGCGGCGGGGAGATGGCTACACCTTC. Protein product: CASNPPGRRGDGYTF. The chain links TRBV28 to TRBJ1-2; D gene unclear. V dropped 7 bases and J dropped 6 bases, with 21 bases sitting between them. The germline V gene encodes CDR1 MDHEN and CDR2 SYDVKM. The CDR3 is 15 residues long.

The rearrangement uses TRBV7-3 and TRBJ2-7; TRBD1 aligns across 10 bases. This CDR3 has 15 residues. Trimming took 6 bases from V and 7 from J; bases not matched to a gene: 12. Germline CDR1 SGHTA, CDR2 FQGTGA. DNA for the CDR3: TGTGCCAGCAGGCTTGACAGGGGGCGTCCTAGAGAGCAGTACTTC. This encodes CASRLDRGRPREQYF.